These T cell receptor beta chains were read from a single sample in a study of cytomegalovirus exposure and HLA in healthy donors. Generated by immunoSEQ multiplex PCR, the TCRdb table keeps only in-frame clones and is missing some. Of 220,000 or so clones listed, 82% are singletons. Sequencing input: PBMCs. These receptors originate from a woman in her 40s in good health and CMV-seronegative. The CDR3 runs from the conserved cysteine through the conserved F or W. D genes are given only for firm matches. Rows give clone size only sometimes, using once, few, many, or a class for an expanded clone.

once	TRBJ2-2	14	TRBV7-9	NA	TGTGCCAGCAGCCCCGCCCCGGCAGGGATTGAGCTGTTTTTT	CASSPAPAGIELFF
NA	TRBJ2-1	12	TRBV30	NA	TGTGCCTGGAGTGTACAGGGCCATGAGCAGTTCTTC	CAWSVQGHEQFF
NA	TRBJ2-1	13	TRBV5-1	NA	TGCGCCAGCAGCATTAATCGACAACCCGAGCAGTTCTTC	CASSINRQPEQFF
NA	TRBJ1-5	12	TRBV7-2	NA	TGTGCCAGCAGCTCTTCAGGGATACCCCAGCATTTT	CASSSSGIPQHF
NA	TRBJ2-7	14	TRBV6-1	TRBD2	TGTGCCAGTTCCTCGTCTAGCGGGTACTTGGAGCAGTACTTC	CASSSSSGYLEQYF
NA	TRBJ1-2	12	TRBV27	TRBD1	TGTGCCATCTGGACAGGGCGAGATGGCTACACCTTC	CAIWTGRDGYTF
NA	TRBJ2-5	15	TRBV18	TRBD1	TGTGCCAGCTCACCAGTTCAGGGGGTCCAAGAGACCCAGTACTTC	CASSPVQGVQETQYF
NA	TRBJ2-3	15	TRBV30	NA	TGTGCCTGGAGTGTAAAGTTATGGGGGGAAGATACGCAGTATTTT	CAWSVKLWGEDTQYF
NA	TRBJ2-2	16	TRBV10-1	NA	TGCGCCAGCAGCACTGGGGGGATCTCTAACACCGGGGAGCTGTTTTTT	CASSTGGISNTGELFF
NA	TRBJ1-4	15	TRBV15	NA	TGTGCCACCAGCAGACGGACTGGGCTGAGGGAAAAACTGTTTTTT	CATSRRTGLREKLFF
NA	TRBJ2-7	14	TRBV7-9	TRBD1	TGTGCCAGCAGCCCTGGGACAGGGTTGTACGAGCAGTACTTC	CASSPGTGLYEQYF
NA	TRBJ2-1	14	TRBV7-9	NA	TGTGCCAGCAGCTCCCCGAGGTCTCAGCATGAGCAGTTCTTC	CASSSPRSQHEQFF
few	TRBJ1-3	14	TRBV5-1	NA	TGCGCCAGCAGTCACGGGGACTCTGGAAACACCATATATTTT	CASSHGDSGNTIYF
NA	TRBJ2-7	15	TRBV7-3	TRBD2	TGTGCCTTCCCAACGCGGGGGAAATGCTCCTACGAGCAGTACTTC	CAFPTRGKCSYEQYF
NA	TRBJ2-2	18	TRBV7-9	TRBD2	TGTGCCAGCAGCTTTCGACTAGCGGGAGGGCCCCCCACCGGGGAGCTGTTTTTT	CASSFRLAGGPPTGELFF
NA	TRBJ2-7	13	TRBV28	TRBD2	TGTGCCACCGAATGGGGGGGAGGCCTTGAGCAGTACTTC	CATEWGGGLEQYF
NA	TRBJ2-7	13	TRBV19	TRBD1	TGTGCCAGTAGTATCGACAGGGCTTACGAGCAGTACTTC	CASSIDRAYEQYF
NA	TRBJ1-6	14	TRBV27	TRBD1	TGTGCCAGCAGTCCCGGACAGGGCCGATCACCCCTCCACTTT	CASSPGQGRSPLHF
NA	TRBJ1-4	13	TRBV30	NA	TGTGCCTGGAGTGTAACAGGGTCTGAAAAACTGTTTTTT	CAWSVTGSEKLFF
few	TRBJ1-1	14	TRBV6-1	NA	TGTGCCAGCAGTGAACTGGGGAGTGGGACTGAAGCTTTCTTT	CASSELGSGTEAFF
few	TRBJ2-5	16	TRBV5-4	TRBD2	TGTGCCAGCAGCTTGGGGCCTAGCGGGAGGTTAGCGACCCAGTACTTC	CASSLGPSGRLATQYF
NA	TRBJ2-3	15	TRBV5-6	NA	TGTGCCAGCAGCTACCGGGACTTAGCCACAGATACGCAGTATTTT	CASSYRDLATDTQYF
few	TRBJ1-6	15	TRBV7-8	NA	TGTGCCAGCAGCTTAGCCACGCAAGAGGGTTCACCCCTCCACTTT	CASSLATQEGSPLHF
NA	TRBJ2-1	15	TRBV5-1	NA	TGCGCCAGCAGCTTTACGGGATGGTACTACAATGAGCAGTTCTTC	CASSFTGWYYNEQFF
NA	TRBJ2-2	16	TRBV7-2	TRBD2	TGTGCCAGCAGCTTATTGGGACTAGCGAGCACCGGGGAGCTGTTTTTT	CASSLLGLASTGELFF
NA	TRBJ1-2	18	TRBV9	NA	TGTGCCAGCAGCGTATATACGGAGCCGTGGATGGGGGGTTATGGCTACACCTTC	CASSVYTEPWMGGYGYTF
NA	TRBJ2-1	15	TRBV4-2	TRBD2	TGTGCCAGCAGCCAAGTCGGGACTAGTGTGGATGAGCAGTTCTTC	CASSQVGTSVDEQFF
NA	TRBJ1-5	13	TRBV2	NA	TGTGCCAGCAGTGGGCAGGGTGATCAGCCCCAGCATTTT	CASSGQGDQPQHF
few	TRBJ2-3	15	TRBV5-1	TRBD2	TGCGCCAGCAGCCGGTCACTAGCGGGCGCTGATACGCAGTATTTT	CASSRSLAGADTQYF
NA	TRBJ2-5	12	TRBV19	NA	TGTGCCAGTAGTCATGACCAAGAGACCCAGTACTTC	CASSHDQETQYF
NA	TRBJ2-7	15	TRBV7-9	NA	TGTGCCAGCAGCGGAAAGGGACTGACAACCTACGAGCAGTACTTC	CASSGKGLTTYEQYF
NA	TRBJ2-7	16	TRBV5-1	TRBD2	TGCGCCAGCAGCTTGGAGCCTAGCGGGAGATCCTACGAGCAGTACTTC	CASSLEPSGRSYEQYF
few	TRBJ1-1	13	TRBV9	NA	TGTGCCAGCACCCCCTGGGGGCCCACTGAAGCTTTCTTT	CASTPWGPTEAFF
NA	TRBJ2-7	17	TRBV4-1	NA	TGCGCCAGCAGCTACGGGGATCGCGGCCCCATCGGCCACGAGCAGTACTTC	CASSYGDRGPIGHEQYF
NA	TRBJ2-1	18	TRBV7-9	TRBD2	TGTGCCAGCAGCTTAGCCCATTTCGGACAACGGGAGGGCAATGAGCAGTTCTTC	CASSLAHFGQREGNEQFF
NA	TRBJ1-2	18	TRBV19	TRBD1	TGTGCCAGTAGTATAGGTGTGCGGACAGGGTGGACCGCCTATGGCTACACCTTC	CASSIGVRTGWTAYGYTF
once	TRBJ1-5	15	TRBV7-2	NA	TGTGCCAGCAGCCCCAGCTCCAGGTTCAGACAGCCCCAGCATTTT	CASSPSSRFRQPQHF
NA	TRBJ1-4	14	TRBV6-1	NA	TGTGCCAGCGGAGTGGGTTCTGAACCGAGGAAACTGTTTTTT	CASGVGSEPRKLFF
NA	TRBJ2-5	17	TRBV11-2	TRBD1	TGTGCCAGCAGCCCGATGAGGGGGCCGGGCCGTAAAGAGACCCAGTACTTC	CASSPMRGPGRKETQYF
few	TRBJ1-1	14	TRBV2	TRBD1	TGTGCCAGCAGTTGGACAGGGGCGAACACTGAAGCTTTCTTT	CASSWTGANTEAFF